The 8 T cell receptor beta chains presented below share a single source sample, sequenced in a study of radiation and T cells in renal cell carcinoma. Data came from immunoSEQ multiplex PCR; TCRdb stores just in-frame clones and leaves some out. The top ten hold roughly 7% of the sample, which has over 60,000 clones, roughly 79% seen once. Described time point: blood 2 weeks post-SBRT. Noted treatment: 15 Gy SBRT to primary tumor, nephrectomy 4 weeks later. The specimen comprised blood, sampled from a patient whose treatment included radiotherapy and nephrectomy. The source is a man aged 55-75 years with renal cell carcinoma.

This clone was found once. The chain combines TRBV7-6 with TRBJ1-5; a possible D gene is TRBD1 (5 bases). The CDR3 runs 18 residues. Per germline, CDR1 SGHVS and CDR2 FNYEAQ. V was clipped by 0 bases and J by 0 bases, with 15 bases between them. The CDR3: CASSLARGRYDSNQPQHF. The CDR3 DNA reads as TGTGCCAGCAGCTTAGCGCGGGGCAGGTACGATAGCAATCAGCCCCAGCATTTT.

In this sample, this clone turned up a few times. The rearrangement joins TRBV7-3 to TRBJ2-1, with D possibly TRBD1 on 6 matching bases. V was cut by 5 bases and J by 0 bases, with 11 bases left in between. CDR3 size: 15 residues. Germline V gene sequence: CDR1 SGHTA, CDR2 FQGTGA. The CDR3: CASSPRGGSYNEQFF. The CDR3, as DNA: TGTGCCAGCAGCCCCAGGGGCGGCTCCTACAATGAGCAGTTCTTC. Drawing the rest from reference TRBV7-3 and TRBJ2-1, the complete variable domain is GAGVSQTPSNKVTEKGKYVELRCDPISGHTALYWYRQSLGQGPEFLIYFQGTGAADDSGLPNDRFFAVRPEGSVSTLKIQRTERGDSAVYLCASSPRGGSYNEQFFGPGTRLTVL.

The V gene is TRBV7-2, the J gene TRBJ1-5; D not resolved. Germline V gives CDR1 SGHTA, CDR2 FQGNSA. V was shortened by 1 base and J by 6 bases, with 10 bases between the two germline ends. CDR3 length: 14 residues. DNA for the CDR3: TGTGCCAGCAGCTTAGTTCAGTACGGTCAGCCCCAGCATTTT. It yields the protein CASSLVQYGQPQHF.

This sequence joins TRBV30 and TRBJ1-6; perhaps TRBD1 as D (5 bases). V was cut by 2 bases and J by 7 bases, with 12 bases left in between. Germline values: CDR1 GTSNPN, CDR2 SVGIG (reference sequence). The CDR3 has 14 residues. CDR3 residues: CAWSSGRENSPLHF. The CDR3 DNA is TGTGCCTGGAGTTCAGGCAGGGAAAATTCACCCCTCCACTTT.

The V gene is TRBV7-9, the J gene TRBJ1-4; no clear D. Deletions cut 2 bases from V and 8 bases from J, with 6 bases between. The V gene's germline CDR1 is SEHNR and CDR2 FQNEAQ (reference sequence). The CDR3 is 12 amino acids. The CDR3 reads CASSLLGEKLFF. The CDR3 DNA sequence: TGTGCCAGCAGCTTATTAGGCGAAAAACTGTTTTTT.

The chain couples TRBV29-1 to TRBJ2-1; no reliable D call. Germline assignment: CDR1 SQVTM and CDR2 ANQGSEA. V was pared by 4 bases and J by 10 bases, with 20 bases between. The CDR3 has 14 amino acids. CDR3 in amino acids: CSVVFITRRLEQFF. CDR3 nucleotide sequence: TGCAGCGTTGTATTTATCACACGCCGGTTGGAGCAGTTCTTC.

This clone was recorded once. The chain carries TRBV7-9 and TRBJ1-5; D is uncertain. Trimming removed 6 bases from V and 10 bases from J, with 13 bases in between. This CDR3 comprises 12 residues. Per germline, CDR1 SEHNR and CDR2 FQNEAQ (reference sequence). In DNA, the CDR3 is TGTGCCAGCAGTATTGACCGGGCCCCCCAGCATTTT. This translates into CASSIDRAPQHF.

The rearrangement joins TRBV19 to TRBJ1-1; D may be TRBD1 (6 bases). Germline V gene lookup returns CDR1 LNHDA and CDR2 SQIVND (reference sequence). CDR3 length: 13 amino acids. V was clipped by 6 bases and J by 6 bases, with 14 bases between them. CDR3 DNA: TGTGCCAGTAGGGCACAGGGATCCCCTGAAGCTTTCTTT. It translates to CASRAQGSPEAFF.